This T cell receptor (beta chain) originates from a study of T cells in Graves' hyperthyroidism and ophthalmopathy. The TCR beta CDR3 regions underwent amplification using RNA transcripts as the source. Carried out on the TCR CDR3, a first-round RT-PCR used the HTBI primer set. MiXCR, run by TCRdb on the multiplex PCR reads, gives a single entry per CDR3 protein. The data show about 610,000 distinct CDR3 sequences, 16% seen once. Germline CDR1 DFQATT, CDR2 SNEGSKA (reference sequence). The CDR3 consists of 11 residues. Trimming removed 4 bases from V and 4 bases from J, with 8 bases in between. The chain uses TRBV20-1 and TRBJ2-7, with D hard to call. Sequencing used blood. This receptor was identified in a woman aged 40-49 years with Graves' ophthalmopathy. CDR3 coding DNA: TGCAGTGCTAAGTCCAATTACGAGCAGTACTTC. It yields the protein CSAKSNYEQYF.